Listed here are 10 T cell receptor beta chains from one sample, sequenced in a study of Ad26.COV2.S vaccination and SARS-CoV-2 variants. This sample's treatment: some 20 received Ad26.COV2.S at low or high dose, single or two shots; roughly 5 received placebo; per-sample allocation not given. Sample collection was performed on day 63 after the first vaccine or placebo injection. Profiled with immunoSEQ multiplex PCR; TCRdb holds only in-frame clones, not every one. The sample holds approximately 460,000 clones, 80% to 90% seen once. The material sequenced was peripheral blood, taken in a trial of Ad26.COV2.S vaccine versus placebo. The origin of the receptors is a person aged 18-60 years who received the Ad26.COV2.S COVID-19 vaccine or a placebo.

This rearrangement joins TRBV5-1 to TRBJ2-1; perhaps TRBD2 as D (5 bases). The CDR3 length is 15 residues. The V and J ends lost 3 bases and 2 bases respectively, with 12 bases between them. Germline loops: CDR1 SGHRS, CDR2 YFSETQ. CDR3 in amino acids: CASSSQAEPYNEQFF. The CDR3 region has the DNA TGCGCCAGCAGCTCACAAGCGGAGCCCTACAATGAGCAGTTCTTC.

The J gene is TRBJ2-7, the V gene TRBV4-1; D call uncertain. The CDR3 length is 16 residues. Deletions cut 3 bases from V and 3 bases from J, with 18 bases between. Germline loops: CDR1 MGHRA, CDR2 YSYEKL. CDR3: CASSQATPGSDYEQYF. DNA for the CDR3: TGCGCCAGCAGCCAGGCCACCCCCGGCTCAGACTACGAGCAGTACTTC.

The count of this clone is one. The chain employs TRBV6-5 and TRBJ1-1, with D maybe TRBD1 (5 bases). CDR3 length: 15 amino acids. Looked up from germline, CDR1 is MNHEY and CDR2 is SVGAGI. Trimming took off 7 bases at V and 3 bases at J, with 18 bases between the two ends. CDR3 nucleotides: TGTGCCAGCACCACTCCTAGGGGCGGTGACACTGAAGCTTTCTTT. Amino acid sequence: CASTTPRGGDTEAFF.

CDR3 protein: CASSPTPGTSTDTQYF. The DNA for the CDR3 is TGTGCCAGTAGTCCCACCCCAGGGACTAGCACAGATACGCAGTATTTT. The rearrangement joins TRBV19 to TRBJ2-3, with D possibly TRBD2 on 6 matching bases. The CDR3 loop spans 16 amino acids. Trimming removed 5 bases from V and 0 bases from J, with 15 bases in between. Germline V lookup: CDR1 LNHDA, CDR2 SQIVND (reference sequence).

This clone occurred a few times. The chain joins TRBV6-5 to TRBJ1-4; 7 bases match TRBD1. The CDR3 has 15 residues. The germline V gene encodes CDR1 MNHEY and CDR2 SVGAGI. The V gene end was trimmed by 5 bases and the J gene end by 7 bases; junction bases not matched to a gene: 10. CDR3 loop: CASSPRTGTGEKLFF. The CDR3 region has the DNA TGTGCCAGCAGTCCGCGGACAGGAACCGGTGAAAAACTGTTTTTT.

CDR3 sequence (DNA): TGTGCCTGGAGGCACAACTATGGCTACACCTTC. This sequence encodes CAWRHNYGYTF. This chain joins TRBV30 and TRBJ1-2; D unresolved. V was trimmed by 3 bases and J by 2 bases, leaving 4 bases between them. CDR3 length: 11 residues. The germline CDR1 and CDR2 sequences are GTSNPN and SVGIG (reference sequence).

There are a few counts of this clone. V and J are TRBV30 and TRBJ2-2; D is tentatively TRBD1 or TRBD2 (6 bases each). The CDR3 has 17 residues. Trimming shortened V by 2 bases and J by 6 bases, and 22 bases separated the two germline ends. CDR1 and CDR2 (germline): GTSNPN, SVGIG (reference sequence). CDR3 DNA sequence: TGTGCCTGGAGTATAGCGGCTGGCAGGGGAAGCGCCGGGGAGCTGTTTTTT. Its translation is CAWSIAAGRGSAGELFF.

This sequence joins TRBV7-3 and TRBJ2-3; 10 positions match TRBD2. Germline values: CDR1 SGHTA, CDR2 FQGTGA. CDR3 size: 17 residues. Trimming removed 5 bases from V and 2 bases from J; junction bases left unmatched: 10. The CDR3: CASSPMELAGYTDTQYF. The CDR3 DNA follows: TGTGCCAGCAGCCCCATGGAACTAGCGGGGTACACAGATACGCAGTATTTT.

The J gene is TRBJ2-3, the V gene TRBV7-2; TRBD1 agrees at 9 bases. The CDR3 loop spans 14 amino acids. V was pared by 5 bases and J by 6 bases, with 6 bases of the junction left unmatched. Germline V CDR1 and CDR2: SGHTA, FQGNSA. The CDR3 sequence is CASSAQGARDTQYF. CDR3 nucleotide sequence: TGTGCCAGCAGCGCACAGGGGGCGAGGGATACGCAGTATTTT.

This rearrangement joins TRBV3-1 (or the pseudogene TRBV3-2) to TRBJ1-2; D remains unclear. The CDR3 sequence is 18 residues long. Trimming removed 1 base from V and 0 bases from J, with 18 bases in between. The V gene's germline CDR1 is LGHDT and CDR2 YNNKEL (reference sequence). The CDR3 region has the DNA TGTGCCAGCAGCCAAGGCCTGTGGGCGGATCCAGCTAACTATGGCTACACCTTC. Its protein is CASSQGLWADPANYGYTF.